Each of the 23 T cell receptor beta chains below was sequenced from the same sample in a study of read filtering for tumor transcriptome and immune sequencing. The library was built from about 370 ng RNA with molecular barcoded adaptors for alpha/delta and beta/gamma chains. TCRdb re-called the reads through MiXCR, storing one row per CDR3 protein. The sample contains over 50,000 distinct CDR3 sequences, under 20% of which appear only once. What was sequenced was a population of CD138-negative cells sorted from bone marrow. These receptors all stem from a donor aged 40 or older with multiple myeloma.

For this clonotype: Germline and junction disagree at one end, which may indicate a read error. V gene TRBV6-6 combines with J gene TRBJ2-1; perhaps TRBD2 as D (6 bases). The length of the CDR3 is 14 residues. Germline CDR1 is MNHNY and CDR2 is SVGAGI (reference sequence). The CDR3: CASSGDFSYNKQFF. The CDR3 coding sequence is TGTGCCAGCAGTGGGGACTTCTCTTACAATAAGCAGTTCTTC.

Ten or more counts support this clonotype. The DNA for the CDR3 is TGCAGTGCTAGGGACCTCCAGGAAGCTTTCTTT. Residues: CSARDLQEAFF. This chain links TRBV20-1 with TRBJ1-1; D gene uncertain. The V end was cut by 3 bases, the J end by 8 bases, with 10 bases between. Germline V gives CDR1 DFQATT, CDR2 SNEGSKA (reference sequence). The CDR3 contains 11 residues.

The table lists this clonotype with many counts. The chain couples TRBV20-1 to TRBJ1-5, with 10 bases fitting TRBD1. This CDR3 is 15 amino acids long. The V and J ends lost 3 bases and 6 bases, in that order; junction bases with no gene match: 8. Per germline, CDR1 DFQATT and CDR2 SNEGSKA (reference sequence). The CDR3 bases are TGCAGTGCTAGCTCCGGGACAGGGGTTGGTCAGCCCCAGCATTTT. Translation gives CSASSGTGVGQPQHF.

With respect to this clonotype: A much more abundant neighbour one base away suggests this may be a read error. The chain links TRBV11-2 to TRBJ2-5; 10 bases fit TRBD1. Germline V CDR1 and CDR2: SGHAT, FQNNGV. The CDR3 has 15 residues. As DNA, the CDR3 is TGTGCCAGCGGCTTAGATGGGACAGGGGACGAGACCCAGTACTTC. Protein: CASGLDGTGDETQYF.

This clonotype was counted many times. The V call is TRBV6-1, the J call TRBJ1-1; 10 nucleotides match TRBD1. With V trimmed by 5 bases and J by 6 bases, 12 bases remained unmatched. The CDR3 totals 16 residues. CDR1 and CDR2 (germline): MNHNS, SASEGT. CDR3 nucleotide sequence: TGTGCCAGCAGTACAGGGGACAGGGGATTGTTCGCTGAAGCTTTCTTT. Protein sequence: CASSTGDRGLFAEAFF.

This clonotype was found many times. The V call is TRBV5-1, the J call TRBJ1-4; 8 bases agree with TRBD1. Germline V gene lookup returns CDR1 SGHRS and CDR2 YFSETQ. V trimming: 3 bases; J trimming: 5 bases; junction bases outside the gene matches: 3. The CDR3 covers 14 residues. CDR3 nucleotide sequence: TGCGCCAGCAGCTACGGACAGGGAAATGAAAAACTGTTTTTT. Amino acid sequence: CASSYGQGNEKLFF.

This clonotype appeared a few times. Compared with germline, one end of the junction differs, possibly owing to a read error. The CDR3 coding sequence is TGTGTCAGCACCTCGAGGCTAGCGGCCAATGAGCAGTTCTTC. This translates into CVSTSRLAANEQFF. The chain has TRBV28 and TRBJ2-1, with TRBD2 matching 7 bases. CDR3 length: 14 amino acids. Germline CDR1 reads MDHEN; CDR2 reads SYDVKM.

There are many counts of this clonotype. This chain links TRBV20-1 with TRBJ2-6; TRBD1 or TRBD2 may be the D gene (5 bases each). Trimming took off 5 bases at V and 0 bases at J, with 14 bases between the two ends. CDR1 and CDR2 (germline): DFQATT, SNEGSKA (reference sequence). CDR3 length equals 16 residues. In nucleotides, the CDR3 is TGCAGTGCTGACCCGGGGCCAGCCTCTGGGGCCAACGTCCTGACTTTC. Its translation: CSADPGPASGANVLTF.

The chain has TRBV20-1 and TRBJ2-5; a possible D gene is TRBD1 (6 bases). The CDR3 runs to 14 residues. V lost 3 bases, J lost 2 bases, and 13 bases lay in between. From germline, CDR1 is DFQATT and CDR2 SNEGSKA (reference sequence). CDR3 sequence reads: CSARGAGWQETQYF. Here the CDR3 DNA reads TGCAGTGCTAGGGGGGCAGGGTGGCAAGAGACCCAGTACTTC.

This clonotype has more than one count but fewer than ten. The V and J genes are TRBV2 and TRBJ1-2, with no clear D. The ends were cut back, 8 bases at V and 5 bases at J, with 15 bases in the middle. There are 13 residues in the CDR3. Per germline, CDR1 SNHLY and CDR2 FYNNEI. This CDR3 is CASSATGSYGYTF. CDR3 DNA sequence: TGTGCCAGCTCCGCCACTGGGTCATATGGCTACACCTTC. The variable domain in full, with the rest retrieved from reference TRBV2 and TRBJ1-2, is EPEVTQTPSHQVTQMGQEVILRCVPISNHLYFYWYRQILGQKVEFLVSFYNNEISEKSEIFDDQFSVERPDGSNFTLKIRSTKLEDSAMYFCASSATGSYGYTFGSGTRLTVV.

The sample holds a few counts of this clonotype. This sequence joins TRBV7-9 and TRBJ2-6, with 11 bases lining up with TRBD1. V lost 5 bases, J lost 1 base, and 7 bases stayed unmatched. The CDR3 has 18 residues. From germline, CDR1 is SEHNR and CDR2 FQNEAQ (reference sequence). The CDR3 nucleotides read TGTGCCAGCAGCCGAGGGACAGGGGGTCTATCTGGGGCCAACGTCCTGACTTTC. Amino acids: CASSRGTGGLSGANVLTF.

This clonotype showed up many times. V is TRBV2 and J is TRBJ2-6; tentatively, D is TRBD2 (7 bases). CDR1 is SNHLY and CDR2 is FYNNEI in the germline V gene. This CDR3 comprises 18 residues. V shed 4 bases and J shed 2 bases, with 18 bases lying between them. CDR3 sequence: CASSGRFGGPTGANVLTF. CDR3 coding DNA: TGTGCCAGCAGTGGGAGATTCGGGGGGCCCACTGGGGCCAACGTCCTGACTTTC.

This clonotype was seen ten or more times. The chain uses TRBV10-3 and TRBJ2-5; the D call may be TRBD1 or TRBD2 (5 bases each). The V gene lost 4 bases and the J gene lost 9 bases, with 15 bases spanning the gap. Germline CDR1 is ENHRY and CDR2 is SYGVKD. The CDR3 runs to 13 residues. The CDR3 nucleotides read TGTGCCATCAGTGTTGGGACCGGCACCCCCCAGTACTTC. This gives the protein CAISVGTGTPQYF.

With respect to this clonotype: With only one base between it and a far larger clone, this is likely a read error. The V and J genes are TRBV5-6 and TRBJ1-4; D perhaps matches TRBD1 (5 bases). CDR3 size: 16 residues. Looked up from germline, CDR1 is SGHDT and CDR2 is YYEEEE. CDR3 sequence reads: CASSFYPAGDLDTRYF. The CDR3 nucleotides are TGTGCCAGCAGCTTTTATCCAGCGGGGGATCTGGATACGCGGTATTTT.

This clonotype occurred many times. This chain joins TRBV19 and TRBJ2-5; D remains unclear. CDR1 and CDR2 from the germline V gene are LNHDA and SQIVND (reference sequence). Trimming left V 3 bases short and J 5 bases short, with 10 bases between. CDR3 length equals 13 residues. The CDR3 bases are TGTGCCAGTAGTATCTCCATCCTTGAGACCCAGTACTTC. It codes for CASSISILETQYF.

This clonotype was detected many times. The chain's CDR3 is CASSLRQGAGEQYF. The CDR3 DNA sequence: TGTGCCAGCAGTTTAAGGCAGGGGGCGGGGGAGCAGTACTTC. This chain links TRBV12-3 or TRBV12-4 with TRBJ2-7; 8 bases are shared with TRBD1. V lost 2 bases to trimming and J lost 7 bases; unmatched junction nucleotides: 7. This CDR3 is 14 amino acids long.

This clonotype was seen many times. CDR3 nucleotide sequence: TGTGCCAGCAGCCCTGATAAGGAGGGATACACTGAAGCTTTCTTT. This codes for CASSPDKEGYTEAFF. The V call is TRBV7-2, the J call TRBJ1-1; D remains unclear. Germline values: CDR1 SGHTA, CDR2 FQGNSA. Trimming stripped 5 bases from V and 3 bases from J, with 16 bases between. This CDR3 spans 15 amino acids.

With regard to this clonotype: The junction and the germline gene differ at one end; a read error may be behind it. This chain connects TRBV19 to TRBJ1-1; tentative D call: TRBD1 (6 bases). The CDR3 has 14 residues. Germline CDR1 is LNHDA and CDR2 is SQIVND (reference sequence). The CDR3 spells CASRKQGEDTEASF. The CDR3 coding sequence is TGTGCCAGTAGAAAACAGGGAGAGGACACTGAGGCTTCCTTT.

This clonotype has a count of ten or more. The chain joins TRBV6-1 to TRBJ1-2; D remains ambiguous. Germline-derived CDR1 and CDR2 are MNHNS and SASEGT. V dropped 1 base and J dropped 1 base, with 7 bases sitting between them. The CDR3 spans 14 residues. Here the CDR3 reads CASSEGGVNYGYTF. The CDR3 DNA reads as TGTGCCAGCAGTGAAGGCGGGGTTAACTATGGCTACACCTTC.

V is TRBV27 and J is TRBJ1-3, with a weak D call TRBD1 (5 bases). V dropped 6 bases and J dropped 0 bases, with 12 bases sitting between them. Germline V gene data show CDR1 as MNHEY and CDR2 as SMNVEV (reference sequence). The CDR3 contains 15 residues. CDR3 protein: CASSLDRSSGNTIYF. Written as DNA, the CDR3 is TGTGCCAGCAGCCTCGACAGAAGCTCTGGAAACACCATATATTTT.

This clonotype qualifies as large. V usage is TRBV6-6 and J usage is TRBJ2-5; D possibly corresponds to TRBD1 (5 bases). V was trimmed by 5 bases and J by 5 bases, leaving 9 bases between them. The CDR3 loop spans 12 amino acids. CDR1 MNHNY and CDR2 SVGAGI come from the germline V gene (reference sequence). The CDR3 DNA reads TGTGCCAGCAGTGAGGCAGGGGAGACCCAGTACTTC. The encoded protein is CASSEAGETQYF.

This clonotype is categorized as medium-sized. V and J are TRBV12-3 or TRBV12-4 and TRBJ2-1, with D possibly being TRBD2 (5 bases). Between the trimmed V and J ends, which lost 8 bases and 10 bases, there was a span of 15 bases. The CDR3 runs 12 residues. The CDR3 coding sequence is TGTGCCAGCCAGTTCCCTACGGGAGAGCAGTTCTTC. It is translated as CASQFPTGEQFF.

The chain couples TRBV6-5 to TRBJ1-2; D is undetermined. Trimming pared 6 bases from V and 5 bases from J, leaving 10 bases between. This CDR3 region has 12 residues. Per germline, CDR1 MNHEY and CDR2 SVGAGI. CDR3: CASSPGTYGYTF. CDR3 DNA sequence: TGTGCCAGCAGCCCCGGAACTTATGGCTACACCTTC.